Here is one TCR beta chain with its context. This entry belongs to a study of control samples from healthy donors and cancer patients. The table came from immunoSEQ multiplex PCR; TCRdb's copy has only in-frame clones and leaves some out. The sample contains fewer than 500,000 clones, around 90% of which appear only once. Germline assignment: CDR1 SGHAT and CDR2 FQDESV (reference sequence). Trimming took 5 bases from V and 6 from J; bases not matched to a gene: 4. This CDR3 region has 15 residues. This chain joins TRBV11-1 and TRBJ2-2; 12 bases line up with TRBD2. The TCR was taken from a man aged 35-49 years with head and neck cancer. The sequencing sample was made of PBMCs. The CDR3 spells CASSPGLAGPGELFF. In nucleotides, the CDR3 is TGTGCCAGCAGCCCGGGACTAGCGGGTCCCGGGGAGCTGTTTTTT.